Listed below are T cell receptor beta chains from one sample, sequenced in a study of T cells after yellow fever vaccination. TCRdb used MiXCR to reprocess the 5' RACE reads, holding one entry per CDR3 protein. The sample contains approximately 240,000 distinct CDR3 sequences, more than 3.5% of which appear only once. Specimen: PBMCs, collected 15 days after the yellow fever booster vaccination. The receptors here all came from a man aged 18 to 29 who received the YFV17D yellow fever vaccine. The CDR3 runs from the conserved cysteine through the conserved F or W. Fields, in order: J gene, CDR3 length, clone size, V gene, D gene, CDR3 DNA, CDR3 protein. The D gene is left open where the match is weak. Clone size, where shown, is once, few, many, or a class for clones that have expanded.

J: TRBJ2-7; length: 12; size: many; V: TRBV10-3; D: -; DNA: TGTGCCACGACCCTTGATGGGGGCGAGCAGTACTTC; CDR3: CATTLDGGEQYF
J: TRBJ2-1; length: 18; size: -; V: TRBV3-1; D: TRBD2; DNA: TGTGCCAGCAGCCCCTGGACTAGAACGGGAAGTTCCTACAATGAGCAGTTCTTC; CDR3: CASSPWTRTGSSYNEQFF
J: TRBJ2-1; length: 15; size: many; V: TRBV5-1; D: -; DNA: TGTGCCAGCAGCTTAGCCTCGGGAACCTACAATGAGCAGTTCTTC; CDR3: CASSLASGTYNEQFF
J: TRBJ1-2; length: 16; size: few; V: TRBV9; D: -; DNA: TGTGCCAGCAGCGCTCACCCCGACAGTTTTAACTATGGCTACACCTTC; CDR3: CASSAHPDSFNYGYTF
J: TRBJ2-7; length: 14; size: many; V: TRBV5-1; D: TRBD1; DNA: TGCGCCAGCAGCTTGGGGTCCCGACAGGGGGACCACTACTTC; CDR3: CASSLGSRQGDHYF
J: TRBJ1-3; length: 14; size: few; V: TRBV30; D: -; DNA: TGTGCCTGGAGTGAGGGGATGGTTGGAAACACCATATATTTT; CDR3: CAWSEGMVGNTIYF
J: TRBJ2-3; length: 14; size: many; V: TRBV29-1; D: -; DNA: TGCAGCGTTGAATTGCGGGGGCTCGGAGATACGCAGTATTTT; CDR3: CSVELRGLGDTQYF
J: TRBJ1-5; length: 15; size: many; V: TRBV2; D: TRBD1; DNA: TGTGCCAGCAGTGACACACAGGGGTGGAATCAGCCCCAGCATTTT; CDR3: CASSDTQGWNQPQHF
J: TRBJ2-7; length: 15; size: many; V: TRBV5-1; D: TRBD1; DNA: TGCGCCAGCAGCTCCGGGACAGGGTCCCAGTACGAGCAGTACTTC; CDR3: CASSSGTGSQYEQYF
J: TRBJ2-3; length: 14; size: many; V: TRBV19; D: -; DNA: TGTGCCAGCCACAGCGGACACGCTACAGATACGCAGTATTTT; CDR3: CASHSGHATDTQYF
J: TRBJ2-5; length: 16; size: many; V: TRBV18; D: TRBD2; DNA: TGTGCCAGCTCGCAAGAACTAGCGGGGGTTCAAGAGACCCAGTACTTC; CDR3: CASSQELAGVQETQYF
J: TRBJ2-2; length: 16; size: many; V: TRBV24-1; D: TRBD1; DNA: TGTGCCACCAGTGACTCGACAGGGTCGGGCACCGGGGAGCTGTTTTTT; CDR3: CATSDSTGSGTGELFF
J: TRBJ2-6; length: 16; size: many; V: TRBV10-3; D: -; DNA: TGTGCCATCAGTGACCAGGTCGCCTCTGGGGCCAACGTCCTGACTTTC; CDR3: CAISDQVASGANVLTF
J: TRBJ1-1; length: 15; size: many; V: TRBV20-1; D: -; DNA: TGCAGTGCTAGAGATGAGGGAGGCCCGGGAACTGAAGCTTTCTTT; CDR3: CSARDEGGPGTEAFF
J: TRBJ1-5; length: 15; size: many; V: TRBV4-3; D: TRBD1; DNA: TGCGCCAGCAGCCATGGGACAGGGACGAATCAGCCCCAGCATTTT; CDR3: CASSHGTGTNQPQHF
J: TRBJ2-3; length: 15; size: many; V: TRBV7-2; D: TRBD1; DNA: TGTGCCAGCAGCTCCCAGGGGGCCGGCACAGATACGCAGTATTTT; CDR3: CASSSQGAGTDTQYF
J: TRBJ2-2; length: 16; size: many; V: TRBV7-6; D: -; DNA: TGTGCCAGCAGCTTAGCCGCACCAGTGGGAACCGGGGAGCTGTTTTTT; CDR3: CASSLAAPVGTGELFF
J: TRBJ1-4; length: 14; size: many; V: TRBV6-1; D: TRBD1; DNA: TGTGCCAGCGATATGGGACAGTCAAGTGAAAAACTGTTTTTT; CDR3: CASDMGQSSEKLFF
J: TRBJ2-2; length: 15; size: many; V: TRBV5-1; D: TRBD1; DNA: TGCGCCAGCAGCCAACAGGGGGCGAACACCGGGGAGCTGTTTTTT; CDR3: CASSQQGANTGELFF
J: TRBJ2-1; length: 14; size: few; V: TRBV6-4; D: -; DNA: TGTGCCAACGCGGGACACCGAGCCACCAATGAGCAGTTCTTC; CDR3: CANAGHRATNEQFF
J: TRBJ1-3; length: 15; size: -; V: TRBV9; D: -; DNA: TGTGCCAGCAGACCAAATGAAGGTTCTGGAAACACCATATATTTT; CDR3: CASRPNEGSGNTIYF
J: TRBJ2-1; length: 16; size: many; V: TRBV21-1; D: -; DNA: TGTGCCAGCAGCAAAGGTCGAACGGGGCGGGAGAATGAGCAGTTCTTC; CDR3: CASSKGRTGRENEQFF
J: TRBJ1-4; length: 15; size: many; V: TRBV6-5; D: TRBD1; DNA: TGTGCCAGCAGTTTCACAGGGGGCGCCCCTGAAAAACTGTTTTTT; CDR3: CASSFTGGAPEKLFF
J: TRBJ2-1; length: 15; size: many; V: TRBV20-1; D: TRBD2; DNA: TGCAGTTCCTCTCCCCTAGCGGCGGGATACAATGAGCAGTTCTTC; CDR3: CSSSPLAAGYNEQFF
J: TRBJ1-4; length: 14; size: many; V: TRBV30; D: -; DNA: TGTGCCTGTCACCGGTCGGGCAGCCGGGAAAAACTGTTTTTT; CDR3: CACHRSGSREKLFF